This TCR beta chain stems from a study of naive CD8 T cells in extremely preterm neonates. This CDR3 is built from 15 residues. Germline assignment: CDR1 LGHNA and CDR2 YSLEER. Trimming left V 0 bases short and J 2 bases short, with 8 bases between. Samples were taken at extremely preterm deliveries at roughly 22-28 weeks of gestation. Study-level points and caveats: Preterm infants showed shorter CDR3s, fewer N additions and less trimming than older groups.

TCRdb's table, derived via immunoSEQ multiplex PCR, lists solely in-frame clones and lacks some. The sample lists 21,000 or so clones; about 91% were seen once. Turning to this clone: Antigen unknown.

The receptor was isolated from a boy who was born preterm. The chain links TRBV4-3 to TRBJ2-1; D gene unclear. The sample taken for sequencing was naive CD8+ T cells from cord blood. In DNA, the CDR3 is TGCGCCAGCAGCCAAGATGTAGGTACCTACAATGAGCAGTTCTTC. This translates into CASSQDVGTYNEQFF.